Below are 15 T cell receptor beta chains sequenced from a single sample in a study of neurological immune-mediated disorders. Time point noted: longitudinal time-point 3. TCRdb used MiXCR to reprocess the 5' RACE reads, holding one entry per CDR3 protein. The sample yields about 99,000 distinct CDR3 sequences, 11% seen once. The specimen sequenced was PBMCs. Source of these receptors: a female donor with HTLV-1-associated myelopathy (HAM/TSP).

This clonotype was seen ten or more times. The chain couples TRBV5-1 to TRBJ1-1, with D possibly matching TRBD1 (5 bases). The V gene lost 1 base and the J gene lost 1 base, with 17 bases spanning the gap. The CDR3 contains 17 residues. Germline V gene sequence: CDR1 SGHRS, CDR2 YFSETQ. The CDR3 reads CASSLNGALGTNTEAFF. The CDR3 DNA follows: TGCGCCAGCAGCTTGAATGGCGCCCTCGGGACGAACACTGAAGCTTTCTTT. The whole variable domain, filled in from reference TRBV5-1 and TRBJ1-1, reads KAGVTQTPRYLIKTRGQQVTLSCSPISGHRSVSWYQQTPGQGLQFLFEYFSETQRNKGNFPGRFSGRQFSNSRSEMNVSTLELGDSALYLCASSLNGALGTNTEAFFGQGTRLTVV.

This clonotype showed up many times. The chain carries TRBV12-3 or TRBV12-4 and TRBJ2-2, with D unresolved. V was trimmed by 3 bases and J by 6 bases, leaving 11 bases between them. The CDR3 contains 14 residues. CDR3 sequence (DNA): TGTGCCAGCAGTTTTGGGTCTTTGGCCGGGGAGCTGTTTTTT. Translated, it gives CASSFGSLAGELFF.

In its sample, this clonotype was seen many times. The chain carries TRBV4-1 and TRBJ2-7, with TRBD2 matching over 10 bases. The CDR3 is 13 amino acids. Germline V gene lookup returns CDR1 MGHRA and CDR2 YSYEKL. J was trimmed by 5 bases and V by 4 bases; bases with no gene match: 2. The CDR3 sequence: CASSPSGGDEQYF. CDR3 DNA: TGCGCCAGCAGCCCTAGCGGGGGCGACGAGCAGTACTTC.

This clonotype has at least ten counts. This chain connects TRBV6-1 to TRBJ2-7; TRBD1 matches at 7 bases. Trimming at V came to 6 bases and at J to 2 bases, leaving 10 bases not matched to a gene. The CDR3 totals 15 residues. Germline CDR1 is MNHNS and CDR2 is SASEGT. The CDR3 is CASSRDRDPPYEQYF. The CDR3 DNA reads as TGTGCCAGCAGCCGCGACAGGGACCCTCCCTACGAGCAGTACTTC.

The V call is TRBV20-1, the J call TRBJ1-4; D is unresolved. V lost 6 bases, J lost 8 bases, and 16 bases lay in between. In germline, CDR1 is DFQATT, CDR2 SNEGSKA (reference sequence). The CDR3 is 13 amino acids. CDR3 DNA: TGCAGTGCCCGTCCGAGGTTACTGGAAAAACTGTTTTTT. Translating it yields CSARPRLLEKLFF.

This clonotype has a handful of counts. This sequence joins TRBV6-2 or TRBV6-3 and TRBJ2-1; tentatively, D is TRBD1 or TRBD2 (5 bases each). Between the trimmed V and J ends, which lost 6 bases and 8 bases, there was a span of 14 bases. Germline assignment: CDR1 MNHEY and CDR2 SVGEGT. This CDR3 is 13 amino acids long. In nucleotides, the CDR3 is TGTGCCAGCAGCCTTATTCTGGGGGATGAGCAGTTCTTC. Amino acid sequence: CASSLILGDEQFF.

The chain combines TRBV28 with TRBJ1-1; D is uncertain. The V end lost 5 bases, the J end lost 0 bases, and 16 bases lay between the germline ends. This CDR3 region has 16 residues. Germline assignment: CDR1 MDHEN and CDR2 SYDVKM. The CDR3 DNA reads TGTGCCAGCAGTGCCACAAGCAGAAATTTGAACACTGAAGCTTTCTTT. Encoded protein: CASSATSRNLNTEAFF.

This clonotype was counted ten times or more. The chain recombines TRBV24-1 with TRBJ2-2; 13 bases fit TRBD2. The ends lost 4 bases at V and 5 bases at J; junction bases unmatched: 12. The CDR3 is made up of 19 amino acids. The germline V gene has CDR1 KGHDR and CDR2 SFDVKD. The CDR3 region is CATSDAGLAGLRRTGELFF. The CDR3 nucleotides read TGTGCCACCAGTGACGCGGGACTAGCGGGGCTAAGAAGGACCGGGGAGCTGTTTTTT.

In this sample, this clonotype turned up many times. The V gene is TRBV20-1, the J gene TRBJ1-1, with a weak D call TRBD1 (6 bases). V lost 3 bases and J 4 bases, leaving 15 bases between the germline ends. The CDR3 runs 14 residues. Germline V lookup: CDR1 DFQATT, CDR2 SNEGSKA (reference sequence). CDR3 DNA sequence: TGCAGTGCTAGCGAACAGGGAGGGATCACTGAAGCTTTCTTT. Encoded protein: CSASEQGGITEAFF.

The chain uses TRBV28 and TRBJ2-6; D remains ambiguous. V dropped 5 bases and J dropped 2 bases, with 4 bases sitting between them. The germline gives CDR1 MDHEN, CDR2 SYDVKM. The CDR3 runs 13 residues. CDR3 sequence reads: CASSDAGANVLTF. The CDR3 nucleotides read TGTGCCAGCAGTGACGCTGGGGCCAACGTCCTGACTTTC. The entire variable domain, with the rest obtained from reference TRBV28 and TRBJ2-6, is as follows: DVKVTQSSRYLVKRTGEKVFLECVQDMDHENMFWYRQDPGLGLRLIYFSYDVKMKEKGDIPEGYSVSREKKERFSLILESASTNQTSMYLCASSDAGANVLTFGAGSRLTVL.

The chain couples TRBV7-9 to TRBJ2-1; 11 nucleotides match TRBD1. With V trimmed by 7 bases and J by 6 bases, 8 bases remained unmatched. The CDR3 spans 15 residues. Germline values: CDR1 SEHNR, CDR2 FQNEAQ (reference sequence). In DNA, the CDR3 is TGTGCCAGCATTCGAACCGGGACAGGGGGCAATGAGCAGTTCTTC. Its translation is CASIRTGTGGNEQFF.

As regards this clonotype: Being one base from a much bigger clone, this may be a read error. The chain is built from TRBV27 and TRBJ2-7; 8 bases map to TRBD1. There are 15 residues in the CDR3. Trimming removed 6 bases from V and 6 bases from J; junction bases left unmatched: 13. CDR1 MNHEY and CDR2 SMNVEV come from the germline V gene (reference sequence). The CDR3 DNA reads TGTGCCAGCAGCCCTCTCGGACAGGGATTGTCCGAGCAGTACTTC. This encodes CASSPLGQGLSEQYF.

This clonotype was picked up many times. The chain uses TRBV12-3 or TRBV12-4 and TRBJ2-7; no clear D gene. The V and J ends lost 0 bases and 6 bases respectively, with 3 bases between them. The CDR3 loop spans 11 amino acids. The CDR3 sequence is CASSLALEQYF. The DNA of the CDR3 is TGTGCCAGCAGTTTAGCGCTCGAGCAGTACTTC.

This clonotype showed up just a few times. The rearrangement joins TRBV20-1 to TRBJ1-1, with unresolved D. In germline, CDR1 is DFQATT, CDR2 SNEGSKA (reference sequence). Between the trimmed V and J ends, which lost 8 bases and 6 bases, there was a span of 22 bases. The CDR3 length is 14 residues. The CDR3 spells CSTWTLVEDSEAFF. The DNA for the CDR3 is TGCAGTACCTGGACTTTAGTAGAAGATTCTGAAGCTTTCTTT.

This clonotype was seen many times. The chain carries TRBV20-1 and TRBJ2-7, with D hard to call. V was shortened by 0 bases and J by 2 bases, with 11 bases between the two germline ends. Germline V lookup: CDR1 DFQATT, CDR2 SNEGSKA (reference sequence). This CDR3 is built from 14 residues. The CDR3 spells CSARDRLQPYEQYF. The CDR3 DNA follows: TGCAGTGCTAGAGATAGGCTGCAACCCTACGAGCAGTACTTC.